These T cell receptor beta chains were read from a single sample in a study of shared clonotypes between healthy human individuals. Sequencing used immunoSEQ multiplex PCR; TCRdb keeps in-frame clones, though not all of them. This table holds roughly 2.6 million clones, approximately 94% found once. Sequences were obtained from naive CD4+ T cells sorted from blood. Every receptor here comes from a man younger than 35 in good health. Each CDR3 is given with its conserved first and last residue. D genes are given only for firm matches. A row's size may be missing; if present it is once, few, many or a size class.

abundance: NA
v_gene: TRBV19
j_gene: TRBJ2-1
d_gene: NA
CDR3nt: TGTGCCAGTAGTGTATACAGGGATTCCTACAATGAGCAGTTCTTC
CDR3aa: CASSVYRDSYNEQFF

abundance: NA
v_gene: TRBV5-1
j_gene: TRBJ2-7
d_gene: NA
CDR3nt: TGCGCCAGCAGCACCGGGACGGCCAGCTCCTACGAGCAGTACTTC
CDR3aa: CASSTGTASSYEQYF

abundance: few
v_gene: TRBV28
j_gene: TRBJ1-6
d_gene: TRBD1
CDR3nt: TGTGCCAGCAGTTCCACCCGACAGGGGCGATCACCCCTCCACTTT
CDR3aa: CASSSTRQGRSPLHF

abundance: few
v_gene: TRBV20-1
j_gene: TRBJ1-1
d_gene: NA
CDR3nt: TGCAGTGCGAACACCAACACTGAAGCTTTCTTT
CDR3aa: CSANTNTEAFF

abundance: once
v_gene: TRBV5-1
j_gene: TRBJ2-3
d_gene: NA
CDR3nt: TGCGCCAGCAGCTTGGCTGGGGACCTTCCAGATACGCAGTATTTT
CDR3aa: CASSLAGDLPDTQYF

abundance: NA
v_gene: TRBV30
j_gene: TRBJ1-4
d_gene: NA
CDR3nt: TGTGCCTGGAGTGCCCGGAGGGGTTCTAATGAAAAACTGTTTTTT
CDR3aa: CAWSARRGSNEKLFF

abundance: NA
v_gene: TRBV4-1
j_gene: TRBJ1-1
d_gene: TRBD1
CDR3nt: TGCGCCAGCAGATATCCGGGACAGCAGAACACTGAAGCTTTCTTT
CDR3aa: CASRYPGQQNTEAFF

abundance: NA
v_gene: TRBV2
j_gene: TRBJ1-1
d_gene: NA
CDR3nt: TGTGCCAGCAAGGGGGGGAGGGCGGTAGCTTTCTTT
CDR3aa: CASKGGRAVAFF

abundance: NA
v_gene: TRBV7-2
j_gene: TRBJ1-1
d_gene: NA
CDR3nt: TGTGCCAGCAGCTTATCGGGAGGGAACACTGAAGCTTTCTTT
CDR3aa: CASSLSGGNTEAFF

abundance: NA
v_gene: TRBV2
j_gene: TRBJ2-5
d_gene: TRBD2
CDR3nt: TGTGCCAGCAGCTCGAGGACTAGCGGGGGGGAGACCCAGTACTTC
CDR3aa: CASSSRTSGGETQYF

abundance: NA
v_gene: TRBV29-1
j_gene: TRBJ2-5
d_gene: TRBD2
CDR3nt: TGCAGTCTTGGGAGGGGTCAAGAGACCCAGTACTTC
CDR3aa: CSLGRGQETQYF

abundance: NA
v_gene: TRBV6-5
j_gene: TRBJ1-2
d_gene: TRBD1
CDR3nt: TGTGCCAGCAGTTACCGTGTCGACAGGGTCTATGGCTACACCTTC
CDR3aa: CASSYRVDRVYGYTF

abundance: NA
v_gene: TRBV5-4
j_gene: TRBJ1-4
d_gene: TRBD1
CDR3nt: TGTGCCAGCAGCTCCGGGGGCGGGGACAGGAATGAAAAACTGTTTTTT
CDR3aa: CASSSGGGDRNEKLFF

abundance: NA
v_gene: TRBV7-2
j_gene: TRBJ2-3
d_gene: TRBD2
CDR3nt: TGTGCCAGCAGCCAGGGACTAGCGGGAGGGGCGACGCAGTATTTT
CDR3aa: CASSQGLAGGATQYF

abundance: NA
v_gene: TRBV14
j_gene: TRBJ2-1
d_gene: NA
CDR3nt: TGTGCCAGCATTTTCGAGCAGTTCTTC
CDR3aa: CASIFEQFF

abundance: NA
v_gene: TRBV10-3
j_gene: TRBJ1-1
d_gene: NA
CDR3nt: TGTGCCATCAGTGAGTTCCGGAACAGGGAAGCTTTCTTT
CDR3aa: CAISEFRNREAFF

abundance: NA
v_gene: TRBV18
j_gene: TRBJ2-3
d_gene: NA
CDR3nt: TGTGCCAGCTCACCAAATACGGGGAGCACAGATACGCAGTATTTT
CDR3aa: CASSPNTGSTDTQYF

abundance: NA
v_gene: TRBV19
j_gene: TRBJ2-1
d_gene: NA
CDR3nt: TGTGCCAGGCGCCGCCACTCAGCGGACTACAATGAGCAGTTCTTC
CDR3aa: CARRRHSADYNEQFF

abundance: NA
v_gene: TRBV29-1
j_gene: TRBJ2-3
d_gene: TRBD2
CDR3nt: TGCAGCGTTGCGGCCGGGACTAGTTATACAGATACGCAGTATTTT
CDR3aa: CSVAAGTSYTDTQYF

abundance: NA
v_gene: TRBV2
j_gene: TRBJ2-3
d_gene: TRBD1
CDR3nt: TGTGCCAGCAGTGGACAGGGGGGCGGGACAGATACGCAGTATTTT
CDR3aa: CASSGQGGGTDTQYF

abundance: NA
v_gene: TRBV6-1
j_gene: TRBJ2-3
d_gene: NA
CDR3nt: TGTGCCAGCAGTGTATTGAGGGAGAGCACAGATACGCAGTATTTT
CDR3aa: CASSVLRESTDTQYF

abundance: NA
v_gene: TRBV30
j_gene: TRBJ1-5
d_gene: TRBD1
CDR3nt: TGTGCCTGGAGTAAGACAGGGTACAATCAGCCCCAGCATTTT
CDR3aa: CAWSKTGYNQPQHF

abundance: NA
v_gene: TRBV5-1
j_gene: TRBJ2-5
d_gene: NA
CDR3nt: TGCGCCAGCAGCTTGGGAGAGTACCAAGAGACCCAGTACTTC
CDR3aa: CASSLGEYQETQYF

abundance: NA
v_gene: TRBV15
j_gene: TRBJ2-7
d_gene: TRBD1
CDR3nt: TGTGCCACCAGCAGAGAACAGGGGGTACTCGAGCAGTACTTC
CDR3aa: CATSREQGVLEQYF

abundance: once
v_gene: TRBV19
j_gene: TRBJ1-3
d_gene: TRBD1
CDR3nt: TGTGCCAGTAGTGGACAGGAGAGCTCTGGAAACACCATATATTTT
CDR3aa: CASSGQESSGNTIYF

abundance: NA
v_gene: TRBV21-1
j_gene: TRBJ2-5
d_gene: NA
CDR3nt: TGTGCCAGCAGCAAAGATCGGCGGTCCCCACAAGAGACCCAGTACTTC
CDR3aa: CASSKDRRSPQETQYF

abundance: NA
v_gene: TRBV9
j_gene: TRBJ1-4
d_gene: NA
CDR3nt: TGTGCCAGCAGCGTAGGGTTGAGGGCCGGGGATGAAAAACTGTTTTTT
CDR3aa: CASSVGLRAGDEKLFF